Below are 4 T cell receptor beta chains sequenced from a single sample in a study of blood T cell repertoires in COVID-19 (dated by TCRdb to between 2020 and 2021). The method was the immunoSEQ multiplex PCR assay. In TCRdb, the immuneACCESS table is reduced to in-frame sequences with V and J assigned. These tables do not hold every clone; where another copy was compared, an unresolved V gene accounts for under half, and the others remain unexplained. The sample contains approximately 60,000 clones, about four fifths of them found a single time. Under 20% of the sample belongs to the ten largest clones. Sequenced material: peripheral blood. The receptors stem from an older man with active COVID-19.

This chain uses TRBV7-9 with TRBJ2-5, with 11 bases aligning to TRBD2. The CDR3 contains 15 residues. Germline CDR1 and CDR2: SEHNR and FQNEAQ (reference sequence). V shed 5 bases, J shed 1 base, and the junction held 3 bases outside the gene matches. The CDR3 DNA follows: TGTGCCAGCAGCCTGGGACTAGCGGTCCAAGAGACCCAGTACTTC. Translated: CASSLGLAVQETQYF.

The chain links TRBV28 to TRBJ1-2, with D hard to call. Trimming cost V 5 bases and J 4 bases, with 8 bases left between them. Germline values: CDR1 MDHEN, CDR2 SYDVKM. This CDR3 region has 12 residues. The CDR3 sequence is CASSSTGYGYTF. CDR3 in DNA: TGTGCCAGCAGTAGTACCGGCTATGGCTACACCTTC.

This chain uses TRBV28 with TRBJ1-6; D ambiguous. V was shortened by 2 bases and J by 3 bases, with 8 bases between the two germline ends. The V gene's germline CDR1 is MDHEN and CDR2 SYDVKM. The CDR3 is 15 residues long. The CDR3 coding sequence is TGTGCCAGCAGTTTACCTGTTTACTATAATTCACCCCTCCACTTT. Its protein is CASSLPVYYNSPLHF.

The rearrangement joins TRBV27 to TRBJ2-3; D might be TRBD1 (8 bases). The germline gives CDR1 MNHEY, CDR2 SMNVEV (reference sequence). The CDR3 covers 14 residues. The V gene lost 5 bases and the J gene lost 6 bases, with 15 bases spanning the gap. In nucleotides, the CDR3 is TGTGCCAGCAGTACGCACAGGGGGGGGGATACGCAGTATTTT. The encoded protein is CASSTHRGGDTQYF.